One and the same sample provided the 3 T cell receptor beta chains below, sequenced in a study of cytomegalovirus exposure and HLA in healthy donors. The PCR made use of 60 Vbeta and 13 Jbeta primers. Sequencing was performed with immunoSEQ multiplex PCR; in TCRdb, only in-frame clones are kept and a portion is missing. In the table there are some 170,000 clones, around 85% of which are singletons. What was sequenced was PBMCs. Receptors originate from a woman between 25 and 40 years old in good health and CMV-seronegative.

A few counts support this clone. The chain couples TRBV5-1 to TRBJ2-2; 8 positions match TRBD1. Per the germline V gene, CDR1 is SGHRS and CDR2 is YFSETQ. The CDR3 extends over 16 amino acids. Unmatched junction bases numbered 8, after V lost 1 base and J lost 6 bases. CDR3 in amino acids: CASSLMATGVAGELFF. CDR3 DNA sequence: TGCGCCAGCAGCTTGATGGCGACAGGGGTAGCCGGGGAGCTGTTTTTT.

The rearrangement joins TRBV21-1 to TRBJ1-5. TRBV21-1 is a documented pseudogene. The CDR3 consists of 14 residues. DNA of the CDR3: TGTGCCAGCAGCGGCCGGGGTAGCAATCAGCCCCAGCATTTT. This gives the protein CASSGRGSNQPQHF.

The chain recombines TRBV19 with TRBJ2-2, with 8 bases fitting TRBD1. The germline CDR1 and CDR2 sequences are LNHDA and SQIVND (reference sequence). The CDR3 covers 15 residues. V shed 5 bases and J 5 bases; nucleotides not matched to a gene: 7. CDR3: CASSFGTGDTGELFF. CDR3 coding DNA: TGTGCCAGTAGTTTCGGGACAGGAGATACCGGGGAGCTGTTTTTT.